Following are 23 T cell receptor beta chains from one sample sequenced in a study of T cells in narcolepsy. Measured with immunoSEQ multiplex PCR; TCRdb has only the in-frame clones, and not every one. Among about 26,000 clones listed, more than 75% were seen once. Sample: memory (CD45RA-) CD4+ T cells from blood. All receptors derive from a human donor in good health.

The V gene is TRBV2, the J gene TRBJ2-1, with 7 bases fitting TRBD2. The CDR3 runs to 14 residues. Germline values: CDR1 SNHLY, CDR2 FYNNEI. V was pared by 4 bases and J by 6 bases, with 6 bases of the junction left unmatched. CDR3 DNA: TGTGCCAGCAGTGCCCGAGGCGGGGGCAATGAGCAGTTCTTC. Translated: CASSARGGGNEQFF.

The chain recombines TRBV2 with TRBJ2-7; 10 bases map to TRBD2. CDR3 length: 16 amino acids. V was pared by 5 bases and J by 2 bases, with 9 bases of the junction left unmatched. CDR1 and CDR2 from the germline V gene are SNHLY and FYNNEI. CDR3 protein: CASSQDALAGAYEQYF. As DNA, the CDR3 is TGTGCCAGCAGTCAGGATGCCCTAGCGGGAGCCTACGAGCAGTACTTC.

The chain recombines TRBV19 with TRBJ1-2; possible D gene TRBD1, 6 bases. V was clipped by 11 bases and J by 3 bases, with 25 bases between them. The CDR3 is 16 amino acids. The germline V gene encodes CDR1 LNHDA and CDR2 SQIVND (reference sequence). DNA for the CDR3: TGTGCCGCCATATCCAGGGCCTACAGGGTCGACTATGGCTACACCTTC. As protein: CAAISRAYRVDYGYTF.

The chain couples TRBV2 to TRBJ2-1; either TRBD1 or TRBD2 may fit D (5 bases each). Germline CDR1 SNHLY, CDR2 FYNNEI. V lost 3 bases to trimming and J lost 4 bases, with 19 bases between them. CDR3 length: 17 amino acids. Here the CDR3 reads CASSDDVGGSGYNEQFF. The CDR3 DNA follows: TGTGCCAGCAGTGATGATGTTGGGGGTTCGGGTTACAATGAGCAGTTCTTC.

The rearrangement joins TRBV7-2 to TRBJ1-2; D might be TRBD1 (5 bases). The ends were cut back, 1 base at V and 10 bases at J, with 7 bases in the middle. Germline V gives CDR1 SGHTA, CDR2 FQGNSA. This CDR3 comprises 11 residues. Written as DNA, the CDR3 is TGTGCCAGCAGCTTAGACAGGCTCTACACCTTC. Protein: CASSLDRLYTF.

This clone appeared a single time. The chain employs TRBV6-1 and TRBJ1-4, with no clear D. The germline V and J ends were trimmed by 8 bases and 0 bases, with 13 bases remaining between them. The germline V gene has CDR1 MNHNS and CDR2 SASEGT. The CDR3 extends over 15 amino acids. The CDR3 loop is CASEERPATNEKLFF. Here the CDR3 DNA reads TGTGCCAGCGAGGAAAGGCCAGCAACTAATGAAAAACTGTTTTTT.

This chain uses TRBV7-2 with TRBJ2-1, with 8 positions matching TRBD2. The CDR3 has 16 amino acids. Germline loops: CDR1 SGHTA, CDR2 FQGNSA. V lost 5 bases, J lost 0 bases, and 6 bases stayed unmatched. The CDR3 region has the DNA TGTGCCAGCAGCCGTATAGCGGGGAGCTCCTACAATGAGCAGTTCTTC. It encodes CASSRIAGSSYNEQFF.

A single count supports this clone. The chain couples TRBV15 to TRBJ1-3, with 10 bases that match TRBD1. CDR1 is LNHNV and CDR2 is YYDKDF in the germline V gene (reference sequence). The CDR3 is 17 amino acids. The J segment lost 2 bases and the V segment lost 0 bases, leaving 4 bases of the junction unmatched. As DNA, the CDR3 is TGTGCCACCAGCAGAGATTACGGACAGGGGGCTGGAAACACCATATATTTT. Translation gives CATSRDYGQGAGNTIYF.

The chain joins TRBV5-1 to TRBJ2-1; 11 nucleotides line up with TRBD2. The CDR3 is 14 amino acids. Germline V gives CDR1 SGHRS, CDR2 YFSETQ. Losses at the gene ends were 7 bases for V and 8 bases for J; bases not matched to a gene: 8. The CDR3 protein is CASGDSGGAYEQFF. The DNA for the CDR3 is TGCGCCAGCGGAGATAGCGGGGGGGCCTATGAGCAGTTCTTC.

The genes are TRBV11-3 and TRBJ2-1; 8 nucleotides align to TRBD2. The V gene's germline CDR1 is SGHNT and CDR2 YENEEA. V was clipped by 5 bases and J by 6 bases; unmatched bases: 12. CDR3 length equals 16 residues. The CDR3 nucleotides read TGTGCCAGCAGCCCAGAAGGGAGCGGGAGAGGCAATGAGCAGTTCTTC. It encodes CASSPEGSGRGNEQFF.

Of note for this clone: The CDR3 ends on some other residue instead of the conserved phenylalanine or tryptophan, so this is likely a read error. This chain's CDR3 is CASSPTGRNSPLHL. The CDR3 nucleotides read TGTGCCAGCAGTCCGACAGGGCGTAATTCACCCCTCCACCTT. The V gene is TRBV7-9, the J gene TRBJ1-6; 7 bases fit TRBD1. The CDR3 totals 14 residues. V shed 6 bases, J shed 6 bases, and the junction held 5 bases outside the gene matches. Germline values: CDR1 SEHNR, CDR2 FQNEAQ (reference sequence).

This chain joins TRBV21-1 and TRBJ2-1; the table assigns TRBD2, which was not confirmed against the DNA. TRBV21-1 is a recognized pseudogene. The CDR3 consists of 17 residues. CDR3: CASSTTRIGGLNNEQFF. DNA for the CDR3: TGTGCCAGCAGCACTACCAGAATCGGGGGTTTGAACAATGAGCAGTTCTTC.

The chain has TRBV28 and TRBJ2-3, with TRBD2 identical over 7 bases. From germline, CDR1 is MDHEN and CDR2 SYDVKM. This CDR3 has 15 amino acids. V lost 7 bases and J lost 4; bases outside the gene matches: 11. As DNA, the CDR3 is TGTGCCAGCAAGTTAGAATGGGGAGGGCCAGATACGCAGTATTTT. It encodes CASKLEWGGPDTQYF.

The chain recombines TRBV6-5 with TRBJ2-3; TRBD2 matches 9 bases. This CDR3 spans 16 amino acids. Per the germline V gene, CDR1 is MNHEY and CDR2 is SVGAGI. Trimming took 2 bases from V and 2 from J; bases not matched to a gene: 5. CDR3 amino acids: CASSYGGLATTDTQYF. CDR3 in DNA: TGTGCCAGCAGTTACGGGGGACTAGCAACCACAGATACGCAGTATTTT.

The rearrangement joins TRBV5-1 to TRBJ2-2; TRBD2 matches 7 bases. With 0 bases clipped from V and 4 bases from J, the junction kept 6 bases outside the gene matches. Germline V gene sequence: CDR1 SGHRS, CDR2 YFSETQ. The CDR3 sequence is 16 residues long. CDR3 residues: CASSLESGGTTGELFF. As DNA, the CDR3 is TGCGCCAGCAGCTTGGAGTCGGGGGGTACCACCGGGGAGCTGTTTTTT.

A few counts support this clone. The CDR3 coding sequence is TGTGCCAGCAGCTACCAGGGGGTGAGAGGAAACACCATATATTTT. Encoded protein: CASSYQGVRGNTIYF. The chain has TRBV5-6 and TRBJ1-3; TRBD1 aligns across 7 bases. With V trimmed by 3 bases and J by 4 bases, 7 bases remained unmatched. The CDR3 is 15 amino acids. Germline V gives CDR1 SGHDT, CDR2 YYEEEE.

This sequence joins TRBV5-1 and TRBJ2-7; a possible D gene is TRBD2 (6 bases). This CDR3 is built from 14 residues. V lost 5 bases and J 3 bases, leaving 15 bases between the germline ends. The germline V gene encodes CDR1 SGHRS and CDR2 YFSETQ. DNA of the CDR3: TGCGCCAGCAGTACCGGGACTCGGAACTACGAGCAGTACTTC. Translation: CASSTGTRNYEQYF.

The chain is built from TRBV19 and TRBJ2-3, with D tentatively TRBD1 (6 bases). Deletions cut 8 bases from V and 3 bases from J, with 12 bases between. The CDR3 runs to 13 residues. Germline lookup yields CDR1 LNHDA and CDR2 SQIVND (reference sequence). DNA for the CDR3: TGTGCCAGTTCTCATACAGGGACAGATACGCAGTATTTT. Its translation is CASSHTGTDTQYF. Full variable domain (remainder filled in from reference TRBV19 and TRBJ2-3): DGGITQSPKYLFRKEGQNVTLSCEQNLNHDAMYWYRQDPGQGLRLIYYSQIVNDFQKGDIAEGYSVSREKKESFPLTVTSAQKNPTAFYLCASSHTGTDTQYFGPGTRLTVL.

CDR3 DNA sequence: TGCAGCGTTGACAGTACGGGAAAGGGTGAGCAGTTCTTC. This encodes CSVDSTGKGEQFF. The chain couples TRBV29-1 to TRBJ2-1; D is perhaps TRBD2 (5 bases). The CDR3 is made up of 13 amino acids. The germline CDR1 and CDR2 sequences are SQVTM and ANQGSEA. Trimming removed 3 bases at V and 9 bases at J, with 15 bases between.

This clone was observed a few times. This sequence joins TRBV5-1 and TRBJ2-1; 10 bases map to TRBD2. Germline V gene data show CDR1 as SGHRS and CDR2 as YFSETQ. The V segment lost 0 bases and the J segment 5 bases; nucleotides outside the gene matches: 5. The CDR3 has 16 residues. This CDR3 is CASSLVSGRSHNEQFF. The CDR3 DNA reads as TGCGCCAGCAGCTTGGTTAGCGGGAGGTCTCACAATGAGCAGTTCTTC.

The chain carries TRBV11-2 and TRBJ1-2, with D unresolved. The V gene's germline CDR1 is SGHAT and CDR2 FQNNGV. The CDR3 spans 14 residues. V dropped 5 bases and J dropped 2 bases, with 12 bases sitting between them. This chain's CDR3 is CASSLMQANYGYTF. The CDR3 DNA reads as TGTGCCAGCAGCCTCATGCAGGCGAACTATGGCTACACCTTC.

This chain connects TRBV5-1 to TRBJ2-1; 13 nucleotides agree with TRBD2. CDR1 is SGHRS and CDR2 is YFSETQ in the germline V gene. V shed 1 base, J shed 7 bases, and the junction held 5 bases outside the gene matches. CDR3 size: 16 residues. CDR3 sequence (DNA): TGCGCCAGCAGCTTGATACTAGCGGGAGGGAGGAATGAGCAGTTCTTC. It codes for CASSLILAGGRNEQFF.

The chain's CDR3 is CASSLQGWSSYNEQFF. The CDR3 DNA is TGTGCCAGCAGCCTACAGGGGTGGAGCTCCTACAATGAGCAGTTCTTC. The chain is built from TRBV7-6 and TRBJ2-1, with 7 bases lining up with TRBD1. V lost 5 bases, J lost 0 bases, and 7 bases stayed unmatched. CDR1 and CDR2 (germline): SGHVS, FNYEAQ. The CDR3 spans 16 residues.